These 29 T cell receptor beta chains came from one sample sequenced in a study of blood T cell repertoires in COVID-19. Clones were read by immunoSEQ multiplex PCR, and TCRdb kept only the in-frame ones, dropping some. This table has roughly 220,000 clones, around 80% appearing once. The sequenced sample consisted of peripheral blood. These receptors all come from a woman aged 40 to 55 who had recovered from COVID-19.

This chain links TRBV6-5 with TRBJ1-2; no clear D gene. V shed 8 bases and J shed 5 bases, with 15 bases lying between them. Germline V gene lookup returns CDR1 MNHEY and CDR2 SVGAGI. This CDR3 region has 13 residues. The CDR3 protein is CASRQAGAYGYTF. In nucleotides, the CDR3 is TGTGCCAGCCGCCAGGCGGGAGCTTATGGCTACACCTTC.

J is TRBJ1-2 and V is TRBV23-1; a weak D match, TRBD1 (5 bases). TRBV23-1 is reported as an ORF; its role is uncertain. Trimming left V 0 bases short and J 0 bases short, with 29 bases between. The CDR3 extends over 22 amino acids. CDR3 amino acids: CASSQSSSVRAPPTNSNYGYTF. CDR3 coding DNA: TGCGCCAGCAGTCAATCGAGCAGCGTCAGGGCACCACCAACTAATTCTAACTATGGCTACACCTTC.

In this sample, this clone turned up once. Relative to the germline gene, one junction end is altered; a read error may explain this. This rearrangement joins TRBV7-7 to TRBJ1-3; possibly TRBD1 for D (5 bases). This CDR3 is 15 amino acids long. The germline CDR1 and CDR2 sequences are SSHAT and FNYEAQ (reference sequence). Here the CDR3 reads CASSLGASTGNTIYF. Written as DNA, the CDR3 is TGTGCTAGCAGCTTAGGGGCGAGTACTGGAAACACCATATATTTT.

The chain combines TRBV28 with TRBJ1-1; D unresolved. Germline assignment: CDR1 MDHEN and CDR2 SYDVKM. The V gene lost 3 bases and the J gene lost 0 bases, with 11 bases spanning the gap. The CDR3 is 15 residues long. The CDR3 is CASSLHRNMNTEAFF. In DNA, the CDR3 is TGTGCCAGCAGTTTGCACAGAAACATGAACACTGAAGCTTTCTTT.

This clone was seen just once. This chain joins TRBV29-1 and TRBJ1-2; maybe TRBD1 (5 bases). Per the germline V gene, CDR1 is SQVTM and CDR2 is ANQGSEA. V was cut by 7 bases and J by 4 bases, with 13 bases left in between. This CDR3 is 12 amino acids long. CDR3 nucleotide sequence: TGCAGCGATCAGGGATCGGCCTATGGCTACACCTTC. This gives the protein CSDQGSAYGYTF.

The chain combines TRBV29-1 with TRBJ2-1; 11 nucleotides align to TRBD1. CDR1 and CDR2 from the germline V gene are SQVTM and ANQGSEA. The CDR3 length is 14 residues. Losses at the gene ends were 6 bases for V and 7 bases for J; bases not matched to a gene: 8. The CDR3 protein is CSVAGQGATNEQFF. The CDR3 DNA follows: TGCAGCGTCGCTGGACAGGGGGCAACGAATGAGCAGTTCTTC.

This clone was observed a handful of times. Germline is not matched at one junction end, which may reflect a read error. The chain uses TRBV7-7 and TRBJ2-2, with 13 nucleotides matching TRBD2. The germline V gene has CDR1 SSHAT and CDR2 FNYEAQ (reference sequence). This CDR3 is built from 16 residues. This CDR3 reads CASSLTSGGAIGELFF. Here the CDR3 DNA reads TGTGCTAGCAGCCTAACTAGCGGGGGGGCAATCGGGGAGCTGTTTTTT. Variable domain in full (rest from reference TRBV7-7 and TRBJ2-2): GAGVSQSPRYKVTKRGQDVTLRCDPISSHATLYWYQQALGQGPEFLTYFNYEAQPDKSGLPSDRFSAERPEGSISTLTIQRTEQRDSAMYRCASSLTSGGAIGELFFGEGSRLTVL.

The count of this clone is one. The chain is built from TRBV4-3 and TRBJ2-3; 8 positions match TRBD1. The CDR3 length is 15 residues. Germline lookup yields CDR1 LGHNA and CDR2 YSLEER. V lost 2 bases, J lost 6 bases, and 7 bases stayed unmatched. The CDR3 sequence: CASSQTGTGDDTQYF. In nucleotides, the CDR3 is TGCGCCAGCAGCCAAACCGGGACAGGAGATGATACGCAGTATTTT.

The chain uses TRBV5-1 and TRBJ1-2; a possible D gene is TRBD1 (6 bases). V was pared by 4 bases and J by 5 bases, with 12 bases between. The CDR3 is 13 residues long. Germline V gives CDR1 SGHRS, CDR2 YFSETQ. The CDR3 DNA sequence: TGCGCCAGCAGCCAGGGACAACAATATGGCTACACCTTC. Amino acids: CASSQGQQYGYTF.

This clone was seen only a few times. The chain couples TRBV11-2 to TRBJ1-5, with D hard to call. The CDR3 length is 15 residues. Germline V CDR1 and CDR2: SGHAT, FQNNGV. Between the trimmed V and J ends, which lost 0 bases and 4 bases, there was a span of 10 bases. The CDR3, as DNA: TGTGCCAGCAGCTTAGATCCTCGGGTAAATCAGCCCCAGCATTTT. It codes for CASSLDPRVNQPQHF.

This CDR3 reads CASSFTGVQADTQYF. CDR3 nucleotides: TGCGCCAGCAGCTTTACAGGGGTTCAGGCAGATACGCAGTATTTT. This chain connects TRBV5-1 to TRBJ2-3; TRBD1 aligns across 7 bases. V lost 2 bases to trimming and J lost 4 bases; unmatched junction nucleotides: 7. The CDR3 covers 15 residues. Per germline, CDR1 SGHRS and CDR2 YFSETQ.

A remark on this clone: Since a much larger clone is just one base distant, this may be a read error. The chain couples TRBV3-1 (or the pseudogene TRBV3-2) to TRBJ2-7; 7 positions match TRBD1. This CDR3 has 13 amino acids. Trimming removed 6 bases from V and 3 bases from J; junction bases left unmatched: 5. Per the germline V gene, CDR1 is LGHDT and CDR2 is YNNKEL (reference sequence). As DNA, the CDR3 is TGTGCCAGCAGTCCCGGGACAGACTACGAGCAGTACTTC. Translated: CASSPGTDYEQYF.

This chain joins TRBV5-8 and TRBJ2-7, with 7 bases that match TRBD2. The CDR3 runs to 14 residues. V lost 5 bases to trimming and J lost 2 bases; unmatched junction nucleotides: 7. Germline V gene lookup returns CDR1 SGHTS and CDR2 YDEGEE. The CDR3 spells CASRSFGTTYEQYF. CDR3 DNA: TGTGCCAGCAGGTCGTTTGGGACTACCTACGAGCAGTACTTC.

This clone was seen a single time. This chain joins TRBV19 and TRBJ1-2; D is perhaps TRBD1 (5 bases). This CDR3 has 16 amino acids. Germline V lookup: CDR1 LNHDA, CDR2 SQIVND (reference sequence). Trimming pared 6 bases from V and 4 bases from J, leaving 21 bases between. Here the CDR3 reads CASSSWVEQGLYGYTF. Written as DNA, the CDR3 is TGTGCCAGTAGCAGTTGGGTCGAGCAGGGACTCTATGGCTACACCTTC.

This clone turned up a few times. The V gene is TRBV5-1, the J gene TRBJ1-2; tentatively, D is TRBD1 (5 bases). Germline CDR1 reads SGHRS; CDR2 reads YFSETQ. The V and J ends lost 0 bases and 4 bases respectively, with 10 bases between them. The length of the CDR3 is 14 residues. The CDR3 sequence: CASSLDGGAYGYTF. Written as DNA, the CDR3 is TGCGCCAGCAGCTTGGACGGTGGGGCCTATGGCTACACCTTC.

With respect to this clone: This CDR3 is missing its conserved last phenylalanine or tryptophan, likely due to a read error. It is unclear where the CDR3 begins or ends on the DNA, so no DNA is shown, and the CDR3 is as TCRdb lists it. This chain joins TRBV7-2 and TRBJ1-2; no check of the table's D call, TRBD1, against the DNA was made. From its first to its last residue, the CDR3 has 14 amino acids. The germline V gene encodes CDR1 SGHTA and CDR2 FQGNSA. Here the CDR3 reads CASSLDGTGKGNTL.

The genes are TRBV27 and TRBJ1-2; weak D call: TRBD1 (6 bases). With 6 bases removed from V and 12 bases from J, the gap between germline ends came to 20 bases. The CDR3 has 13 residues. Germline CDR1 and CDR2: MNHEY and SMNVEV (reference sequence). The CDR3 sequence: CASSPGGGGSNTF. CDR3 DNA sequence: TGTGCCAGCAGCCCCGGGGGCGGGGGATCGAACACCTTC.

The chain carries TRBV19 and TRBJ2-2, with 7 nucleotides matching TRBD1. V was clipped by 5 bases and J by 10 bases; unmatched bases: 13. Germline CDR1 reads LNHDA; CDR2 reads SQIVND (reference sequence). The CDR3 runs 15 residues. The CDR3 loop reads CASSPRRGGVEELFF. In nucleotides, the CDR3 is TGTGCCAGTAGTCCACGGCGAGGGGGCGTCGAGGAGCTGTTTTTT.

This chain's CDR3 is CASSLDISSNYGYTF. CDR3 coding DNA: TGTGCCAGCAGCCTGGACATCTCCTCTAACTATGGCTACACCTTC. The V call is TRBV3-1 (or the pseudogene TRBV3-2), the J call TRBJ1-2; D is possibly TRBD1 (5 bases). This CDR3 spans 15 amino acids. Trimming removed 4 bases at V and 0 bases at J, with 12 bases between. The germline V gene encodes CDR1 LGHDT and CDR2 YNNKEL (reference sequence).

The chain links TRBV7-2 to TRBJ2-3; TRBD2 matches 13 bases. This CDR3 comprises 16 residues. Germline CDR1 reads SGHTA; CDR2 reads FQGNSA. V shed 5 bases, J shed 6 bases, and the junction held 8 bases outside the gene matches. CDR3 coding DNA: TGTGCCAGCAGCACCAGACTACTAGCGGGGGGGGATACGCAGTATTTT. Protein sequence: CASSTRLLAGGDTQYF.

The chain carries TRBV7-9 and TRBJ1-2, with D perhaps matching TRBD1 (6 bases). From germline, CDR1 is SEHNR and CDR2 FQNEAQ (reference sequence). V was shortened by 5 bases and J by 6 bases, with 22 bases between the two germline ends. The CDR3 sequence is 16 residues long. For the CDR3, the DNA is TGTGCCAGCAGCGTAGGGGGGCAGGTGGGCAGGAATGGCTACACCTTC. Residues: CASSVGGQVGRNGYTF.

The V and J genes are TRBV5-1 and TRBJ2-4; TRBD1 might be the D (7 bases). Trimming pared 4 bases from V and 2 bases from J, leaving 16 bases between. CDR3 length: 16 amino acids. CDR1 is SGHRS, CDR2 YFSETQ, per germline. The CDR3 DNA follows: TGCGCCAGCAGCACGGGCAGGGGGGAGACCAAAAACATTCAGTACTTC. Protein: CASSTGRGETKNIQYF.

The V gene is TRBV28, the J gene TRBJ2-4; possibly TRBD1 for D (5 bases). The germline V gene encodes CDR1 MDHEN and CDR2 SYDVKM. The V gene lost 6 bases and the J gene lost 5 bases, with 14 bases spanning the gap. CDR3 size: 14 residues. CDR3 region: CASRGWAGQNIQYF. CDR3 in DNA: TGTGCCAGCAGGGGTTGGGCAGGGCAAAACATTCAGTACTTC.

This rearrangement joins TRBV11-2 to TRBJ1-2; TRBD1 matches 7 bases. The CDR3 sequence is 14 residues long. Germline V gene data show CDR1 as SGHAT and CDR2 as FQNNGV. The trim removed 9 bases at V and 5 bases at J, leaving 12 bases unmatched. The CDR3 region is CASGVLDRLYGYTF. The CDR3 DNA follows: TGTGCCAGTGGCGTGTTGGACAGGCTTTATGGCTACACCTTC.

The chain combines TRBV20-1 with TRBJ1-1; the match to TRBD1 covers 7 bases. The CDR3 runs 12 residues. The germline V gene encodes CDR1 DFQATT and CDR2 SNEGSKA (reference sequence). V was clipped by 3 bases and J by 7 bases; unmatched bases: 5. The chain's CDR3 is CSASPGQREAFF. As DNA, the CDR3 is TGCAGTGCTAGTCCGGGACAGCGTGAAGCTTTCTTT.

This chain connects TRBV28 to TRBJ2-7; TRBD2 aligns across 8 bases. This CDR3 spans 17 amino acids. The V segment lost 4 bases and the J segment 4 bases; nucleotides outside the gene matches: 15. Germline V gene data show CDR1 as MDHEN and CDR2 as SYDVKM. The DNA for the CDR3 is TGTGCCAGCAGTTACGGGGGGGCCAGGGTAAAAGGGTACGAGCAGTACTTC. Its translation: CASSYGGARVKGYEQYF.

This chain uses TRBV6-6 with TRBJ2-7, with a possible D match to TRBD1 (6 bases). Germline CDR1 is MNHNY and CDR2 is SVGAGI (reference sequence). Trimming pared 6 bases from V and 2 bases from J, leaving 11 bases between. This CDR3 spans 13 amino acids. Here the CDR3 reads CASSLTGTYEQYF. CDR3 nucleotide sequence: TGTGCCAGCAGCCTGACAGGAACCTACGAGCAGTACTTC.

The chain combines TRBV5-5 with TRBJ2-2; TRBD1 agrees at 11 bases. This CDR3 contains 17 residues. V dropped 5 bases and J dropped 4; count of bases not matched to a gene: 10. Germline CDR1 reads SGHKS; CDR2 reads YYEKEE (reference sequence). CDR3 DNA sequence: TGTGCCAGCAGACGGACAGGGGGCGAGGAGAGCACCGGGGAGCTGTTTTTT. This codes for CASRRTGGEESTGELFF.

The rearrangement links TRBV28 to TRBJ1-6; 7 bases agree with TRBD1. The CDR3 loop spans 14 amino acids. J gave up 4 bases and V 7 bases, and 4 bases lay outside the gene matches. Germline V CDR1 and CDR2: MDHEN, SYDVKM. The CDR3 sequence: CASTSGGYNSPLHF. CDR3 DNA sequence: TGTGCCAGCACCTCAGGGGGTTATAATTCACCCCTCCACTTT.